The text below deals with one T cell receptor (beta chain). The CDR3 covers 15 residues. The V end was cut by 6 bases, the J end by 2 bases, with 16 bases between. Germline assignment: CDR1 ENHRY and CDR2 SYGVKD. The sample is drawn from a study of blood T cell repertoires in COVID-19. In the authors' methods: Estimation of nucleated cell counts relied on the amplification of reference gene primers. TCRdb's table, derived via immunoSEQ multiplex PCR, lists solely in-frame clones and lacks some. The V and J calls and clone size come from that table; D and trimming were worked out from the DNA. Altogether about 74,000 clones are present, 90% being singletons, with the ten largest covering 1.5%.

The sequenced sample was peripheral blood. The gene calls are TRBV10-3 and TRBJ1-1; D possibly corresponds to TRBD1 (5 bases). The TCR was taken from a man aged 50-59 years with acute or convalescent COVID-19. CDR3 region: CAIRETDRPNTEAFF. The CDR3 DNA sequence: TGTGCCATCAGAGAAACCGACAGACCCAACACTGAAGCTTTCTTT.